Following are 3 T cell receptor beta chains from one sample sequenced in a study of vaccination effects on CD4 cells after COVID-19. Sequencing followed a ViraFEST assay step that expanded antigen-specific CD4+ T cells with viral peptide pools. When 10 to 11 days of culture had elapsed, CD4+ T cells were isolated. Participants were given two doses of BNT162b2 or mRNA-1273 vaccine. Sequencing used immunoSEQ multiplex PCR; TCRdb keeps in-frame clones, though not all of them. The data hold roughly 24,000 clones, with about three quarters observed a single time. No cognate antigen is known for these TCRs. The source material was CD4+ T cells from PBMCs cultured with HCoV-NL63 spike peptides, sampled after COVID-19 vaccination. The receptor source for this set is a human donor who received a COVID-19 vaccine.

V usage is TRBV7-8 and J usage is TRBJ1-2; 8 nucleotides match TRBD1. CDR1 is SGHVS and CDR2 is FQNEAQ in the germline V gene. The CDR3 spans 15 residues. V shed 1 base, J shed 2 bases, and the junction held 3 bases outside the gene matches. DNA of the CDR3: TGTGCCAGCAGCTTAGGGACAGGGACAAACTATGGCTACACCTTC. Translated, it gives CASSLGTGTNYGYTF.

The rearrangement joins TRBV7-6 to TRBJ1-1; TRBD1 aligns across 11 bases. The V and J ends lost 0 bases and 1 base, in that order; junction bases with no gene match: 10. Looked up from germline, CDR1 is SGHVS and CDR2 is FNYEAQ. The CDR3 totals 19 residues. This CDR3 reads CASSLAMGWTGGTNTEAFF. The CDR3 DNA reads TGTGCCAGCAGCTTAGCTATGGGGTGGACAGGGGGCACGAACACTGAAGCTTTCTTT.

V is TRBV29-1 and J is TRBJ2-7; 9 nucleotides align to TRBD1. The germline V gene has CDR1 SQVTM and CDR2 ANQGSEA. CDR3 length equals 12 residues. The junction had 0 bases not matched to a gene; V was cut back by 4 bases and J by 2 bases. CDR3 loop: CSVGDRAYEQYF. The CDR3, as DNA: TGCAGCGTTGGGGACAGGGCCTACGAGCAGTACTTC.